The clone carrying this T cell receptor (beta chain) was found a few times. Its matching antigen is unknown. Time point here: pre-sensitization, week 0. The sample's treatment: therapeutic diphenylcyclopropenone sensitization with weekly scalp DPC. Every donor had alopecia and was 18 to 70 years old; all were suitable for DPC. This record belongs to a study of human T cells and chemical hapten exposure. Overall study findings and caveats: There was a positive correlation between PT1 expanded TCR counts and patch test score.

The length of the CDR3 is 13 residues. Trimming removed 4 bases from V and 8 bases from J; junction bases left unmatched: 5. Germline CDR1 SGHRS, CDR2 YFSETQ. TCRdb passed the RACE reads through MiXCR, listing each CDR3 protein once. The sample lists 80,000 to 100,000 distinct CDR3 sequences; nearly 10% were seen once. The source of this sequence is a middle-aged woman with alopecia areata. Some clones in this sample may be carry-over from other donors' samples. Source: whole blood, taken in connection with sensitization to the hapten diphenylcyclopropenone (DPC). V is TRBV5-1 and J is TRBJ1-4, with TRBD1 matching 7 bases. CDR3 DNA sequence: TGCGCCAGCAGCCGGGACAGCTCCGAAAAACTGTTTTTT. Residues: CASSRDSSEKLFF.